These 21 T cell receptor beta chains were sequenced from one sample in a study of blood T cell repertoires in COVID-19. Clones were sequenced by immunoSEQ multiplex PCR, and TCRdb holds only the in-frame ones, with some missing. Among some 220,000 clones listed, under 85% were seen once. The sequenced material came from peripheral blood. These receptors came from a human donor in a cohort sampled during active COVID-19.

The chain couples TRBV7-2 to TRBJ2-1; TRBD2 aligns across 10 bases. The CDR3 spans 16 residues. Germline loops: CDR1 SGHTA, CDR2 FQGNSA. Trimming removed 4 bases from V and 1 base from J; junction bases left unmatched: 4. CDR3 nucleotide sequence: TGTGCCAGCAGCTGGACTAGCGGAGATTCCTACAATGAGCAGTTCTTC. It yields the protein CASSWTSGDSYNEQFF.

The chain is built from TRBV7-2 and TRBJ1-5; possible D gene TRBD1, 5 bases. V lost 6 bases to trimming and J lost 5 bases, with 17 bases between them. The CDR3 covers 15 residues. The germline V gene has CDR1 SGHTA and CDR2 FQGNSA. The CDR3 loop is CASSYLAGTHQPQHF. CDR3 DNA: TGTGCCAGCAGTTATCTTGCAGGGACTCATCAGCCCCAGCATTTT.

The count of this clone is one. Here the CDR3 DNA reads TGTGCCAGCAGTTTATCCCAGGGGGCGAGGGAAGCTTTCTTT. Its translation is CASSLSQGAREAFF. The V gene is TRBV28, the J gene TRBJ1-1; 8 positions match TRBD1. Trimming cost V 1 base and J 8 bases; bases outside gene matches: 6. The CDR3 covers 14 residues. Germline-derived CDR1 and CDR2 are MDHEN and SYDVKM.

With respect to this clone: An end of the junction differs from the germline gene, which may be a read error. This chain uses TRBV7-7 with TRBJ2-5; 7 nucleotides line up with TRBD1. The germline V gene has CDR1 SSHAT and CDR2 FNYEAQ (reference sequence). The CDR3 has 16 amino acids. The chain's CDR3 is CASSNIGQAAQETQYF. CDR3 nucleotides: TGTGCTAGCAGCAACATCGGACAGGCGGCTCAAGAGACCCAGTACTTC.

This clone was observed a single time. The chain has TRBV6-5 and TRBJ1-6; TRBD1 is a possible D gene (5 bases). V was cut by 7 bases and J by 5 bases, with 15 bases left in between. The V gene's germline CDR1 is MNHEY and CDR2 SVGAGI. This CDR3 has 15 residues. The DNA for the CDR3 is TGTGCCAGCAACCTGGGGCAAGGAGATAATTCACCCCTCCACTTT. Its translation is CASNLGQGDNSPLHF.

The chain recombines TRBV27 with TRBJ1-1; D remains ambiguous. Germline values: CDR1 MNHEY, CDR2 SMNVEV (reference sequence). Trimming took 6 bases from V and 2 from J, leaving 13 bases between them. This CDR3 is 14 amino acids long. CDR3 protein: CASSFKLQNTEAFF. CDR3 in DNA: TGTGCCAGCAGCTTCAAACTACAAAACACTGAAGCTTTCTTT.

V usage is TRBV19 and J usage is TRBJ2-2; 10 bases agree with TRBD2. V lost 7 bases to trimming and J lost 7 bases; unmatched junction nucleotides: 6. Germline V gives CDR1 LNHDA, CDR2 SQIVND (reference sequence). This CDR3 comprises 14 residues. The CDR3 here is CASTLSGRRGELFF. The CDR3 nucleotides are TGTGCCAGTACCCTTAGCGGGAGGCGCGGGGAGCTGTTTTTT.

The genes are TRBV14 and TRBJ1-2; D is unclear. This CDR3 comprises 12 residues. Per germline, CDR1 SGHDN and CDR2 FVKESK. Trimming cost V 2 bases and J 3 bases, with 4 bases left between them. CDR3 loop: CASSQRDYGYTF. CDR3 coding DNA: TGTGCCAGCAGCCAACGGGACTATGGCTACACCTTC.

The chain couples TRBV18 to TRBJ2-7; 10 positions agree with TRBD1. Per germline, CDR1 KGHSH and CDR2 LQKENI. There are 14 residues in the CDR3. Trimming removed 6 bases from V and 5 bases from J; junction bases left unmatched: 7. CDR3 sequence: CASSLDRGFDEQYF. The CDR3 coding sequence is TGTGCCAGCTCCCTGGACAGGGGGTTCGACGAGCAGTACTTC.

The rearrangement uses TRBV18 and TRBJ2-5, with 10 nucleotides matching TRBD1. Germline CDR1 is KGHSH and CDR2 is LQKENI. Losses at the gene ends were 2 bases for V and 5 bases for J; bases not matched to a gene: 11. The CDR3 contains 17 residues. The CDR3 coding sequence is TGTGCCAGCTCACCATCTTGGACAGGGGGGCGCGGGGAGACCCAGTACTTC. Its translation is CASSPSWTGGRGETQYF.

The gene calls are TRBV28 and TRBJ2-7; the match to TRBD1 covers 7 bases. This CDR3 region has 15 residues. The germline V gene encodes CDR1 MDHEN and CDR2 SYDVKM. V shed 3 bases, J shed 4 bases, and the junction held 9 bases outside the gene matches. The CDR3 protein is CASSFQGGGSYEQYF. The CDR3 nucleotides are TGTGCCAGCAGTTTTCAAGGGGGCGGATCTTACGAGCAGTACTTC.

The chain has TRBV6-2 or TRBV6-3 and TRBJ2-7; the match to TRBD2 covers 10 bases. The CDR3 length is 17 residues. From germline, CDR1 is MNHEY and CDR2 SVGEGT. J was trimmed by 2 bases and V by 0 bases; bases with no gene match: 7. CDR3 DNA sequence: TGTGCCAGCAGTTACTCGAAATGGACTAGCGGTGCCTACGAGCAGTACTTC. Translation gives CASSYSKWTSGAYEQYF.

As regards this clone: Other nucleotide sequences from this sample produce the same CDR3. The chain employs TRBV28 and TRBJ2-5; D gene ambiguous. V lost 4 bases to trimming and J lost 4 bases, with 4 bases between them. Germline values: CDR1 MDHEN, CDR2 SYDVKM. The CDR3 extends over 11 amino acids. CDR3 sequence (DNA): TGTGCCAGCAGTTCCCGAGAGACCCAGTACTTC. Translation gives CASSSRETQYF.

The count of this clone is one. The genes are TRBV11-3 and TRBJ2-2, with no clear D. The length of the CDR3 is 13 residues. CDR1 and CDR2 (germline): SGHNT, YENEEA. Trimming took 5 bases from V and 1 from J, leaving 5 bases between them. The CDR3 DNA reads as TGTGCCAGCAGCCCCATGAACACCGGGGAGCTGTTTTTT. This encodes CASSPMNTGELFF.

This sequence joins TRBV2 and TRBJ2-1, with D hard to call. The CDR3 consists of 13 residues. The V end lost 6 bases, the J end lost 8 bases, and 14 bases lay between the germline ends. Germline loops: CDR1 SNHLY, CDR2 FYNNEI. The chain's CDR3 is CASSPSGLDEQFF. The CDR3 DNA sequence: TGTGCCAGCAGCCCTAGTGGATTAGATGAGCAGTTCTTC. Full variable domain (missing parts from reference TRBV2 and TRBJ2-1): EPEVTQTPSHQVTQMGQEVILRCVPISNHLYFYWYRQILGQKVEFLVSFYNNEISEKSEIFDDQFSVERPDGSNFTLKIRSTKLEDSAMYFCASSPSGLDEQFFGPGTRLTVL.

The chain combines TRBV2 with TRBJ2-2; 8 bases match TRBD2. Looked up from germline, CDR1 is SNHLY and CDR2 is FYNNEI. This CDR3 is built from 15 residues. V shed 4 bases, J shed 7 bases, and the junction held 8 bases outside the gene matches. CDR3: CASSGSGGKVGELFF. CDR3 in DNA: TGTGCCAGCAGTGGCAGCGGGGGCAAGGTCGGGGAGCTGTTTTTT.

The genes are TRBV5-4 and TRBJ1-4; perhaps TRBD1 as D (6 bases). Deletions cut 5 bases from V and 0 bases from J, with 11 bases between. Germline V gene lookup returns CDR1 SGHNT and CDR2 YYREEE (reference sequence). CDR3 size: 15 residues. CDR3 nucleotides: TGTGCCAGCAGTCGGGACACCACAACTAATGAAAAACTGTTTTTT. Protein: CASSRDTTTNEKLFF.

V and J are TRBV29-1 and TRBJ2-2, with 10 positions matching TRBD2. Per germline, CDR1 SQVTM and CDR2 ANQGSEA. The CDR3 extends over 16 amino acids. The V segment lost 4 bases and the J segment 2 bases; nucleotides outside the gene matches: 7. The CDR3 reads CSVVASGGGNTGELFF. DNA of the CDR3: TGCAGCGTTGTTGCTAGCGGGGGCGGAAACACCGGGGAGCTGTTTTTT.

A single count supports this clone. This chain links TRBV11-2 with TRBJ2-7; 12 bases agree with TRBD2. This CDR3 is 15 amino acids long. Germline CDR1 is SGHAT and CDR2 is FQNNGV. V lost 5 bases, J lost 1 base, and 3 bases stayed unmatched. The CDR3 bases are TGTGCCAGCAGCCTAGCGGGAGGGCCTTCCTACGAGCAGTACTTC. Its translation is CASSLAGGPSYEQYF.

The V call is TRBV7-9, the J call TRBJ1-6; TRBD1 matches 8 bases. With 7 bases clipped from V and 4 bases from J, the junction kept 15 bases outside the gene matches. Germline CDR1 SEHNR, CDR2 FQNEAQ (reference sequence). This CDR3 has 18 amino acids. The CDR3 is CASKPPLSGGRYNSPLHF. The CDR3 nucleotides are TGTGCCAGCAAACCACCCCTATCAGGGGGCAGGTATAATTCACCCCTCCACTTT.

This chain connects TRBV9 to TRBJ2-3, with TRBD2 matching over 9 bases. The CDR3 has 17 residues. Germline loops: CDR1 SGDLS, CDR2 YYNGEE. After removal of 4 bases from V and 4 bases from J, the junction contained 13 bases not matched to a gene. This CDR3 reads CASSPRGREGRADTQYF. The CDR3 DNA is TGTGCCAGCAGCCCGAGGGGGCGGGAGGGCCGCGCAGATACGCAGTATTTT.